The source of this T cell receptor beta chain is a study of blood T cell repertoires in COVID-19. Some clones are missing from TCRdb's copy, which holds only in-frame ones; the method was immunoSEQ multiplex PCR. The sample lists some 270,000 clones, around 85% occurring once. This clone was found a few times. The V and J ends lost 5 bases and 6 bases respectively, with 14 bases between them. CDR1 and CDR2 from the germline V gene are LNHDA and SQIVND (reference sequence). CDR3 size: 14 residues. The TCR was taken from a human donor with COVID-19, enrolled during active disease. The donor label of this sample is uncertain. The rearrangement uses TRBV19 and TRBJ2-4; D gene uncertain. Sequencing input: peripheral blood. The CDR3 sequence is CASSPSSRRNIQYF. As DNA, the CDR3 is TGTGCCAGTAGTCCGAGTAGCCGTAGAAACATTCAGTACTTC.